Listed here are 27 T cell receptor beta chains from one sample, sequenced in a study of Tregs in tolerant kidney transplant recipients. Repertoires were generated with immunoSEQ multiplex PCR, while TCRdb's copy carries only in-frame clones and drops some. This sample has about 64,000 clones, with about 89% found just once. Recipients received nonmyeloablative bone marrow transplants from related graft donors, with transient mixed chimerism. This material consisted of CD4+ T cells from blood (PBMCs), taken 6 months after the transplant. The origin of the receptors is a human patient who received a combined kidney and bone marrow transplant. Among the T cells, some may be from the graft donor.

The chain carries TRBV11-2 and TRBJ2-3, with 11 bases identical to TRBD2. The CDR3 has 17 residues. Germline V gene data show CDR1 as SGHAT and CDR2 as FQNNGV. Trimming took 1 base from V and 0 from J; bases not matched to a gene: 3. The CDR3 coding sequence is TGTGCCAGCAGCTTAGCTCGGACTAGCGGGAGCACAGATACGCAGTATTTT. It specifies CASSLARTSGSTDTQYF.

The chain combines TRBV12-5 with TRBJ1-2; D is possibly TRBD1 (5 bases). V lost 5 bases, J lost 3 bases, and 16 bases lay in between. This CDR3 is 15 amino acids long. The germline gives CDR1 LGHNT, CDR2 FRNRAP. CDR3 region: CASGPPQGGDYGYTF. The CDR3 DNA is TGTGCTAGTGGTCCGCCCCAGGGAGGAGACTATGGCTACACCTTC.

The chain employs TRBV5-1 and TRBJ1-1; D may be TRBD1 (6 bases). The CDR3 loop spans 16 amino acids. V was pared by 0 bases and J by 1 base, with 13 bases between. Per germline, CDR1 SGHRS and CDR2 YFSETQ. The CDR3 bases are TGCGCCAGCAGCTTGGTGACCGGGACAACGAACACTGAAGCTTTCTTT. Translated: CASSLVTGTTNTEAFF.

This clone ranks as medium-sized. The DNA for the CDR3 is TGTGCCAGCAGTGTCCCGACAGGAAGCGGTCAGCCCCAGCATTTT. This gives the protein CASSVPTGSGQPQHF. The V call is TRBV27, the J call TRBJ1-5, with a tentative D call TRBD1 (6 bases). V was shortened by 5 bases and J by 6 bases, with 17 bases between the two germline ends. CDR1 and CDR2 from the germline V gene are MNHEY and SMNVEV (reference sequence). CDR3 length: 15 amino acids.

The chain links TRBV4-1 to TRBJ1-2; 9 bases are a match to TRBD1. Looked up from germline, CDR1 is MGHRA and CDR2 is YSYEKL. This CDR3 is 15 amino acids long. Losses at the gene ends were 4 bases for V and 2 bases for J; bases not matched to a gene: 5. CDR3 protein: CASSPPTGGNYGYTF. The CDR3 coding sequence is TGCGCCAGCAGCCCACCGACAGGGGGGAACTATGGCTACACCTTC.

The CDR3 spells CASSVVAGVPDTQYF. CDR3 nucleotide sequence: TGTGCCAGCAGCGTAGTAGCGGGAGTCCCCGATACGCAGTATTTT. The chain uses TRBV9 and TRBJ2-3, with 9 bases lining up with TRBD2. This CDR3 is built from 15 residues. The V gene's germline CDR1 is SGDLS and CDR2 YYNGEE. V lost 0 bases, J lost 6 bases, and 5 bases stayed unmatched.

The CDR3 region is CASSFRRGQETQYF. CDR3 DNA sequence: TGTGCCAGCAGTTTTAGAAGGGGGCAAGAGACCCAGTACTTC. V usage is TRBV27 and J usage is TRBJ2-5; a weak D match, TRBD1 (6 bases). Germline values: CDR1 MNHEY, CDR2 SMNVEV (reference sequence). V was pared by 3 bases and J by 2 bases, with 10 bases between. The CDR3 runs 14 residues.

The chain couples TRBV7-9 to TRBJ1-2; the D gene is possibly TRBD1 (6 bases). Germline loops: CDR1 SEHNR, CDR2 FQNEAQ (reference sequence). The CDR3 sequence is 11 residues long. The V and J ends lost 5 bases and 7 bases respectively, with 8 bases between them. The CDR3 region is CASSGQRGYTF. The DNA for the CDR3 is TGTGCCAGCAGCGGACAGCGTGGCTACACCTTC.

Comment on this clone: Other nucleotide sequences from this sample produce the same CDR3. This rearrangement joins TRBV6-6 to TRBJ1-6; the D is unclear. CDR1 and CDR2 (germline): MNHNY, SVGAGI (reference sequence). V was trimmed by 0 bases and J by 7 bases, leaving 10 bases between them. This CDR3 has 15 amino acids. CDR3: CASSYSERENSPLHF. For the CDR3, the DNA is TGTGCCAGCAGTTACTCTGAGAGGGAGAATTCACCCCTCCACTTT.

This chain uses TRBV7-2 with TRBJ2-7; 7 bases map to TRBD2. The CDR3 is made up of 18 amino acids. Germline V gives CDR1 SGHTA, CDR2 FQGNSA. The trim removed 2 bases at V and 4 bases at J, leaving 17 bases unmatched. This CDR3 reads CASSLYAWERLAYYEQYF. DNA of the CDR3: TGTGCCAGCAGCTTATATGCGTGGGAGAGACTAGCTTATTACGAGCAGTACTTC.

V and J are TRBV11-2 and TRBJ1-1, with D perhaps matching TRBD1 (6 bases). The germline V gene has CDR1 SGHAT and CDR2 FQNNGV. Trimming pared 3 bases from V and 1 base from J, leaving 6 bases between. The CDR3 has 13 residues. The DNA of the CDR3 is TGTGCCAGCAGCTTGGGACAGAACACTGAAGCTTTCTTT. Protein product: CASSLGQNTEAFF.

This chain uses TRBV19 with TRBJ1-2; no firm D call. This CDR3 has 12 amino acids. The germline V gene encodes CDR1 LNHDA and CDR2 SQIVND (reference sequence). Trimming removed 5 bases from V and 8 bases from J, with 12 bases in between. The CDR3, as DNA: TGTGCCAGTAGTCGTTCCCCGGGAGGCTACACCTTC. Its translation is CASSRSPGGYTF.

This chain joins TRBV14 and TRBJ2-3, with 9 bases aligning to TRBD2. Looked up from germline, CDR1 is SGHDN and CDR2 is FVKESK. V lost 0 bases and J lost 4; bases outside the gene matches: 14. This CDR3 contains 19 residues. The chain's CDR3 is CASSQDFRGAGGRSDTQYF. The CDR3 bases are TGTGCCAGCAGCCAAGATTTTAGAGGAGCGGGGGGACGCTCAGATACGCAGTATTTT.

The V gene is TRBV10-3, the J gene TRBJ2-5, with TRBD2 identical over 8 bases. Germline lookup yields CDR1 ENHRY and CDR2 SYGVKD. Germline trimming cut 2 bases from V and 2 bases from J; bases unmatched to any gene: 4. The CDR3 contains 15 residues. CDR3 sequence: CAISEGLAGQETQYF. In nucleotides, the CDR3 is TGTGCCATCAGTGAGGGGCTAGCGGGTCAAGAGACCCAGTACTTC.

The chain carries TRBV19 and TRBJ1-5; 7 nucleotides agree with TRBD1. Germline CDR1 and CDR2: LNHDA and SQIVND (reference sequence). The J segment lost 2 bases and the V segment lost 8 bases, leaving 12 bases of the junction unmatched. This CDR3 contains 16 residues. CDR3 coding DNA: TGTGCCAGTGGCCATACAGGGGCGAGGGGCAATCAGCCCCAGCATTTT. Its protein product is CASGHTGARGNQPQHF.

To note about this clone: The junction shows a germline mismatch at one end, possibly a read error. Other nucleotide sequences from this sample produce the same CDR3. The chain links TRBV28 to TRBJ1-6; D perhaps matches TRBD1 (5 bases). Germline V CDR1 and CDR2: MDHEN, SYDVKM. The CDR3 has 15 amino acids. The CDR3 is CASSLGRTYNSPLHF. The CDR3 nucleotides read TGTGCCAGCAGTTTAGGCAGGACATATAATTCCCCCCTCCACTTT.

V usage is TRBV18 and J usage is TRBJ2-3; D gene unclear. The CDR3 runs to 13 residues. V shed 6 bases and J shed 4 bases, with 11 bases lying between them. Germline values: CDR1 KGHSH, CDR2 LQKENI. CDR3 nucleotides: TGTGCCAGCTCCCCAACGGTCGCAGATACGCAGTATTTT. Translating it yields CASSPTVADTQYF.

Relative to its sample, this clone is medium-sized (0.01 to 0.1%). The rearrangement uses TRBV6-4 and TRBJ1-1; D is perhaps TRBD1 (5 bases). Germline loops: CDR1 MRHNA, CDR2 SNTAGT. V was clipped by 5 bases and J by 1 base, with 11 bases between them. The CDR3 has 14 residues. Here the CDR3 reads CASSPSQGNTEAFF. The CDR3 bases are TGTGCCAGCAGTCCATCTCAGGGGAACACTGAAGCTTTCTTT.

The rearrangement links TRBV25-1 to TRBJ2-1, with TRBD2 matching 11 bases. V was pared by 10 bases and J by 1 base, with 3 bases of the junction left unmatched. Germline V lookup: CDR1 MGHDK, CDR2 SYGVNS. The CDR3 totals 14 residues. CDR3 amino acids: CAIGTSGSYNEQFF. The CDR3 coding sequence is TGTGCCATAGGGACTAGCGGATCCTACAATGAGCAGTTCTTC.

This chain joins TRBV7-9 and TRBJ1-2; D unclear. From germline, CDR1 is SEHNR and CDR2 FQNEAQ (reference sequence). This CDR3 is 13 amino acids long. V was clipped by 0 bases and J by 6 bases, with 8 bases between them. CDR3 protein: CASSLAFPNGYTF. The CDR3 region has the DNA TGTGCCAGCAGCTTAGCGTTTCCAAATGGCTACACCTTC.

This CDR3 reads CASSASPQGEQYF. In DNA form, the CDR3 reads TGTGCCAGCAGTGCGAGTCCGCAGGGCGAGCAGTACTTC. The chain recombines TRBV2 with TRBJ2-5, with D tentatively TRBD1 (5 bases). TRBJ2-7 explains the end of the DNA better; the J call may be wrong. The length of the CDR3 is 13 residues. Germline CDR1 is SNHLY and CDR2 is FYNNEI.

This sequence joins TRBV7-2 and TRBJ2-5, with 8 bases fitting TRBD2. CDR1 SGHTA and CDR2 FQGNSA come from the germline V gene. The trim removed 4 bases at V and 5 bases at J, leaving 9 bases unmatched. This CDR3 spans 15 amino acids. CDR3 coding DNA: TGTGCCAGCAGCTCCGGCCCAGCGGGAGTTGAGACCCAGTACTTC. It encodes CASSSGPAGVETQYF. The variable domain in full, completed from reference TRBV7-2 and TRBJ2-5, reads GAGVSQSPSNKVTEKGKDVELRCDPISGHTALYWYRQSLGQGLEFLIYFQGNSAPDKSGLPSDRFSAERTGGSVSTLTIQRTQQEDSAVYLCASSSGPAGVETQYFGPGTRLLVL.

This rearrangement joins TRBV7-9 to TRBJ1-2; a possible D gene is TRBD1 (6 bases). CDR1 is SEHNR and CDR2 is FQNEAQ in the germline V gene (reference sequence). The CDR3 totals 13 residues. The V gene lost 6 bases and the J gene lost 5 bases, with 13 bases spanning the gap. In DNA, the CDR3 is TGTGCCAGCAGTGGGGGTAGGGGGTATGGCTACACCTTC. Its translation is CASSGGRGYGYTF.

The chain recombines TRBV21-1 with TRBJ1-2; TRBD1 was called by the table and not checked on the DNA. TRBV21-1 is classified as a pseudogene. This CDR3 is 20 amino acids long. CDR3 residues: CASSKDEVRQGVPTYYGYTF. CDR3 DNA sequence: TGTGCCAGCAGCAAAGATGAAGTCCGACAGGGGGTTCCAACCTACTATGGCTACACCTTC.

Notes on this clone: The CDR3 end shows no conserved phenylalanine or tryptophan, and so a read error is likely. The DNA is left out, because the CDR3 cannot be placed on it with certainty; the CDR3 is given as TCRdb lists it. V usage is TRBV28 and J usage is TRBJ2-7; the DNA was not used to check the table's D call, TRBD1. The CDR3 comprises 10 residues, both ends counted. Per the germline V gene, CDR1 is MDHEN and CDR2 is SYDVKM. CDR3 sequence reads: CASPSGQANS.

This sequence joins TRBV9 and TRBJ1-4; 7 positions match TRBD1. V shed 4 bases, J shed 4 bases, and the junction held 7 bases outside the gene matches. The germline V gene encodes CDR1 SGDLS and CDR2 YYNGEE. The CDR3 runs to 15 residues. This chain's CDR3 is CASSLSGTVNEKLFF. CDR3 bases: TGTGCCAGCAGCCTGTCCGGGACAGTTAATGAAAAACTGTTTTTT.

The rearrangement uses TRBV6-1 and TRBJ1-1, with D possibly TRBD1 on 5 matching bases. The CDR3 extends over 15 amino acids. V lost 5 bases and J 3 bases, leaving 16 bases between the germline ends. Germline CDR1 reads MNHNS; CDR2 reads SASEGT. CDR3 in DNA: TGTGCCAGCAGTCCCTCTACAGGAGCCCACACTGAAGCTTTCTTT. Its translation is CASSPSTGAHTEAFF.